This T cell receptor beta chain was identified in a study of post-analysis software for immune sequencing data. The length of the CDR3 is 14 residues. V was pared by 5 bases and J by 4 bases, with 14 bases between. Germline V gene sequence: CDR1 ENHRY, CDR2 SYGVKD. In the case of this clonotype: The antigen remains unidentified.

The study's findings and limits: Included in a set of several TRBV segments more frequent in patients than controls were TRBV5-6, TRBV5-1 and TRBV20-1.

Unique molecular identifiers had been added to the TCR beta cDNA libraries. TCRdb re-derived calls from the PCR reads in MiXCR, one entry per CDR3 protein. The sample consists of roughly 540,000 distinct CDR3 sequences, around 36% of them appearing once. Source material: blood. The genes are TRBV10-3 and TRBJ2-5; D may be TRBD1 (6 bases). This TCR came from a girl aged 2 to 17 with multiple sclerosis. The CDR3 DNA follows: TGTGCCATCAGTAAAGACAGGACCCCAGAGACCCAGTACTTC. Translating gives CAISKDRTPETQYF.